Listed below are T cell receptor beta chains from one sample, sequenced in a study of Graves' ophthalmopathy and Graves' hyperthyroidism. TCRdb processed the multiplex PCR reads anew with MiXCR; each CDR3 protein has one entry. The repertoire holds roughly 400,000 distinct CDR3 sequences, with around 17% as singletons. The specimen was peripheral blood. The origin of the receptors is a woman aged 18-29 years with Graves' ophthalmopathy. The CDR3 runs from the conserved cysteine through the conserved F or W. The D gene is left open where the match is weak. The listing skips clone size in some rows; elsewhere it reads once, few, many or a size class.

TGTGCCAGCAGCTCCCCTCTAGCGGGACAAGAGACCCAGTACTTC,CASSSPLAGQETQYF,NA,TRBV7-2,TRBD2,TRBJ2-5
TGTGCCAGCAGCCGGGGGCGGATGGCAGGGGGCTACGAGCAGTACTTC,CASSRGRMAGGYEQYF,NA,TRBV14,TRBD1,TRBJ2-7
TGTGCCAGCAGTGCCCTGGAGGTCGATCAGTACTTC,CASSALEVDQYF,many,TRBV6-2/TRBV6-3,NA,TRBJ2-4
TGTGCCAGCTCACCATTTGGGTCAGGGGCTGGTCAGCCCCAGCATTTT,CASSPFGSGAGQPQHF,few,TRBV18,NA,TRBJ1-5
TGTGCCAGCAGTTACTCGATCCCGGGGGGATCGGGGAACACTGAAGCTTTCTTT,CASSYSIPGGSGNTEAFF,NA,TRBV6-2/TRBV6-3,NA,TRBJ1-1
TGTGCCAGCAGTTGCCTACCCCGGACAGGGTTCCATCAGCCCCAGCATTTT,CASSCLPRTGFHQPQHF,many,TRBV28,TRBD1,TRBJ1-5
TGTGCCAGCAGTTTGGAGACAGGGGGTTCTCAGCCCCAGCATTTT,CASSLETGGSQPQHF,once,TRBV12-3/TRBV12-4,TRBD1,TRBJ1-5
TGTGCCAGCAGTTTACCAAAGGGGGTCACAGATACGCAGTATTTT,CASSLPKGVTDTQYF,many,TRBV28,NA,TRBJ2-3
TGTGCCAGCAGCCCGGAGCTGGGGGGGGCGCAGGAGACCCAGTACTTC,CASSPELGGAQETQYF,many,TRBV7-9,NA,TRBJ2-5
TGTGCCAGCTCCGAGAAGGGGGGACCGCGGAACTATGGCTACACCTTC,CASSEKGGPRNYGYTF,many,TRBV2,NA,TRBJ1-2
TGTGCCAGCGCGGACGGCCGAGACATGAACACTGAAGCTTTCTTT,CASADGRDMNTEAFF,NA,TRBV12-3/TRBV12-4,NA,TRBJ1-1
TGTGCCAGCAGTTACTCGAGGGAGGCACGGGAGACCCAGTACTTC,CASSYSREARETQYF,many,TRBV6-2/TRBV6-3,NA,TRBJ2-5
TGTGCCAGCGCACCTATGGGTCAGCCCCAGCATTTT,CASAPMGQPQHF,many,TRBV27,NA,TRBJ1-5
TGTGCCAGCAGCTTAGCCCGCACAGGGTCCACTGAAGCTTTCTTT,CASSLARTGSTEAFF,NA,TRBV11-2,NA,TRBJ1-1
TGCAGTGCGCCGACAGGGTACTCCGGGGAGCTGTTTTTT,CSAPTGYSGELFF,many,TRBV20-1,TRBD1,TRBJ2-2
TGTGCCAGCAGTAACTCGACGGCTTTGGAGACCCAGTACTTC,CASSNSTALETQYF,many,TRBV12-3/TRBV12-4,NA,TRBJ2-5
TGCAGTGCCCCGAGACTAGCGGGAGGCATCCACGAGCAGTACTTC,CSAPRLAGGIHEQYF,many,TRBV20-1,TRBD2,TRBJ2-7
TGTGCCAGCAAAGGGAACAGGGGTTCCTATCAGCCCCAGCATTTT,CASKGNRGSYQPQHF,many,TRBV2,TRBD1,TRBJ1-5
TGTGCCAGCAGCCAGTCGTTGGGGACAGAGACCCAGTACTTC,CASSQSLGTETQYF,many,TRBV4-2,NA,TRBJ2-5
TGTGCCAGAGGGGATCAGCCCCAGCATTTT,CARGDQPQHF,many,TRBV27,NA,TRBJ1-5
TGTGCCAGCAGTAACAGACAGGGCCAACAATACGAGCAGTACTTC,CASSNRQGQQYEQYF,NA,TRBV6-5,TRBD1,TRBJ2-7
TGTGCCAGCAGTGTCGGAGATAACACTGAAGCTTTCTTT,CASSVGDNTEAFF,many,TRBV6-4,NA,TRBJ1-1
TGTGCCAGCAGTTTTCAGGACAGAGATTTCTACGAGCAGTACTTC,CASSFQDRDFYEQYF,many,TRBV6-2/TRBV6-3,NA,TRBJ2-7
TGTGCCAGCAGCCCTGAGAAGCGGGGGGTCACCGGGGAGCTGTTTTTT,CASSPEKRGVTGELFF,many,TRBV6-1,TRBD2,TRBJ2-2
TGTGCCAGTAGTCCTCACCTCCGGACAGGGAGCGCTGAAGCTTTCTTT,CASSPHLRTGSAEAFF,many,TRBV19,TRBD1,TRBJ1-1
TGCGCCAGCAGCCAAGGAAGGGGACGCATCTACGAGCAGTACTTC,CASSQGRGRIYEQYF,many,TRBV4-3,NA,TRBJ2-7
TGCGCCAGCAGCCAGGGGACTAGCGGGGGGCAAGAGACCCAGTACTTC,CASSQGTSGGQETQYF,many,TRBV4-3,TRBD2,TRBJ2-5
TGTGCCAGTAGCTGGGGCAGGGGCAATCAGCCCCAGCATTTT,CASSWGRGNQPQHF,many,TRBV19,NA,TRBJ1-5
TGTGCCAGCAGCTTAGGGCAGAGGGGCGAGCAGTACTTC,CASSLGQRGEQYF,many,TRBV7-2,NA,TRBJ2-7
TGTGCCACCAGCAGAGATGGAAGAGAGACCCAGTACTTC,CATSRDGRETQYF,many,TRBV15,NA,TRBJ2-5
TGTGCCACCAGTGATTTTGGACGGGGAGGGGGTGAGACCCAGTACTTC,CATSDFGRGGGETQYF,NA,TRBV24-1,NA,TRBJ2-5
TGTGCCAGCAGCCCCATTTGGACTAGCGATGAAAGGGGACTAAGCGAGCAGTACTTC,CASSPIWTSDERGLSEQYF,many,TRBV7-2,TRBD2,TRBJ2-7